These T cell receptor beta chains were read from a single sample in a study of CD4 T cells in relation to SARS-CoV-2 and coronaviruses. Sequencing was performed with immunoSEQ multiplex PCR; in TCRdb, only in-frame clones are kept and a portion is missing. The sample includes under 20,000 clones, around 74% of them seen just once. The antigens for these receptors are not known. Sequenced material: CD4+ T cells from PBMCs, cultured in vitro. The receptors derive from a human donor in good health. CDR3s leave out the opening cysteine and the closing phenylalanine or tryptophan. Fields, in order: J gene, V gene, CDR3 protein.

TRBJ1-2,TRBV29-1,SVDPAGTTNYGYT
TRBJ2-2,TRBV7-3,ASSTKSGGELF
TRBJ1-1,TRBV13,ASSLRDRGITEAF
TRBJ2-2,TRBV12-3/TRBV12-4,ATTRDNTGELF
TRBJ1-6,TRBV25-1,ASRTGQNNSPLH
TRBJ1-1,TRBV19,ASSIVGADEAF
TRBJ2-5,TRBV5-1,ASSTDGFQETQY
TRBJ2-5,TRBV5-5,ASSLLAAQQETQY
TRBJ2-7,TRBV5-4,ASSSIEGEIRYEQY
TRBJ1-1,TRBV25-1,ASSDWTGRTEAF
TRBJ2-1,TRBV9,ASSAGRNYYNEQF
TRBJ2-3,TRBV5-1,ASSSGQTSTDTQY
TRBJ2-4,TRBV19,ASSIQGWENIQY
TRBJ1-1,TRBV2,ASRSGGGGTEAF
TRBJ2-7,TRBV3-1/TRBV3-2,ASRPAGTSGIVYEQY
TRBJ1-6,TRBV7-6,ASGRTGGSPLH
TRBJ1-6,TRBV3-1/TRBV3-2,ASSQPDRGNSPLH
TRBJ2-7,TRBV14,ASSQDNAAGEGEQY
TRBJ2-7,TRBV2,ASEPGQRPLEQY
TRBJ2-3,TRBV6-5,ASSLAYSTDTQY
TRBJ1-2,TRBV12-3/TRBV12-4,ASSPGQGHGYT
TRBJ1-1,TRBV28,ASSLRWDRNTEAF
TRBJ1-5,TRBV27,ASSLGGSQPQH
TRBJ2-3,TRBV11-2,ASSLVGDTQY
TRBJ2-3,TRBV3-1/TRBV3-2,ASSQDSSGWGDTQY
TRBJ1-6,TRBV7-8,ASSSGQGGSPLH